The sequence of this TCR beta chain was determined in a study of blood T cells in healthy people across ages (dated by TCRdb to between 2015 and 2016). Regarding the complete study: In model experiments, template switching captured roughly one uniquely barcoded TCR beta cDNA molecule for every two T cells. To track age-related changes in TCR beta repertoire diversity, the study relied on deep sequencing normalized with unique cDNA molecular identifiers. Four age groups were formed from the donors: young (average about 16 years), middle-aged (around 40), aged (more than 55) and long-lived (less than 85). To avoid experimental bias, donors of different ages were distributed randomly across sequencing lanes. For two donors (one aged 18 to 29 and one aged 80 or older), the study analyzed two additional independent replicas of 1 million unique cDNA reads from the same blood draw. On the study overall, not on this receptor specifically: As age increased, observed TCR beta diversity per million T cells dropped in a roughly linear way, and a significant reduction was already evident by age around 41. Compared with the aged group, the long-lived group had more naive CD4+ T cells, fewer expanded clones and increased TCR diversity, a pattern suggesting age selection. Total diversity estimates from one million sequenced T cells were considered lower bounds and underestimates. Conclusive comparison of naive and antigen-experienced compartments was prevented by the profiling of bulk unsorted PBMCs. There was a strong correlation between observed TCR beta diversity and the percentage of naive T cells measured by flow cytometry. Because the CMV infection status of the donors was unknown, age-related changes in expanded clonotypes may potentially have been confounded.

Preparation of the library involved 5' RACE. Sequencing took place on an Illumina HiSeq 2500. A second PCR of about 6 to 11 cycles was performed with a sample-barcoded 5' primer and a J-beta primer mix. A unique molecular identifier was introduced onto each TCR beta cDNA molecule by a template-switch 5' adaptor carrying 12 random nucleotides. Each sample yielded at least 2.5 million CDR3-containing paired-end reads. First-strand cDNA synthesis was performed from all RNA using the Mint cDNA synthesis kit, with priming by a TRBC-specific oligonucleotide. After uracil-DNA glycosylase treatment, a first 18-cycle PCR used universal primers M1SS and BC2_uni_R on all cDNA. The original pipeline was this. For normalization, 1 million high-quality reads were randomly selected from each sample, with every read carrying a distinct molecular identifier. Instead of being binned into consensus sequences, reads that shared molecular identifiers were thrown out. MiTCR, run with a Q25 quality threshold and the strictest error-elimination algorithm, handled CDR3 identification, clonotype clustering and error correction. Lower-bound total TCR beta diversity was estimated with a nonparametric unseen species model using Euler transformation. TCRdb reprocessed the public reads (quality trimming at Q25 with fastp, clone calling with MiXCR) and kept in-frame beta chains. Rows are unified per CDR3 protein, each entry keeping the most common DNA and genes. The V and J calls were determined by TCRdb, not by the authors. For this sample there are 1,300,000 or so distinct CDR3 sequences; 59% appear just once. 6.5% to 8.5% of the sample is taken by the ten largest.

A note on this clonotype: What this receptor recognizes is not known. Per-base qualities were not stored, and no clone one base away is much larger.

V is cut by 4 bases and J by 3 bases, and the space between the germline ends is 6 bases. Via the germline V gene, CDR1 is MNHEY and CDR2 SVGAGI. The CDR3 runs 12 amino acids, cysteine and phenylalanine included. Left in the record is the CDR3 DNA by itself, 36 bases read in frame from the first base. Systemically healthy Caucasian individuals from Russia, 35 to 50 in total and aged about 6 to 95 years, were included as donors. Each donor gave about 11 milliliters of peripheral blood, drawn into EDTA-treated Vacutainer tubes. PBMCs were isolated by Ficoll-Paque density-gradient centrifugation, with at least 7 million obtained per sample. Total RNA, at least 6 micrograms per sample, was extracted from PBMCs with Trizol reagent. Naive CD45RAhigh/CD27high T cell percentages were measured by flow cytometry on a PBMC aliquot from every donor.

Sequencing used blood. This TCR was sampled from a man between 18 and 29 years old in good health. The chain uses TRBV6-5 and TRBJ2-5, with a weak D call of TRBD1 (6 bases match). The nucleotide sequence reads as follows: TGTGCCAGCAGTTCAGGGGAAGAGACCCAGTACTTC. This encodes CASSSGEETQYF.